The clone carrying this T cell receptor beta chain has a single count. The data derive from a study of CD8+ T cells in alopecia areata. Looking at the study overall: Oral tofacitinib (5 to 10 mg twice daily) was administered to treated patients.

Per the germline V gene, CDR1 is SGHVS and CDR2 is FQNEAQ. CDR3 length: 13 amino acids. With 5 bases removed from V and 6 bases from J, the gap between germline ends came to 12 bases. Following RNA extraction, reverse transcription yielded cDNA that acted as the sequencing template. Clones were sequenced by immunoSEQ multiplex PCR, and TCRdb holds only the in-frame ones, with some missing. This sample has 150,000 or so clones, with over 80% found just once. The V call is TRBV7-8, the J call TRBJ2-3, with D perhaps matching TRBD1 (5 bases). The receptor's source is a human donor with alopecia areata. This sample comprised CD8+ T cells sorted from blood, obtained at week 0. CDR3 DNA sequence: TGTGCCAGCAGCCCATCCCCAGGGGATACGCAGTATTTT. Encoded protein: CASSPSPGDTQYF.